A single sample is the source of the 21 T cell receptor beta chains below, sequenced in a study of cytomegalovirus exposure and HLA in healthy donors. It was with 60 Vbeta and 13 Jbeta primers that the PCR ran. Profiling relied on immunoSEQ multiplex PCR, and the TCRdb table lists in-frame clones only, not all of them. The sample lists some 82,000 clones; 70% to 85% were seen once. The sample comprised PBMCs. The source of these receptors is a woman between 50 and 59 years old in good health and CMV-seronegative.

A remark on this clone: One end of the junction varies from germline; a read error may be responsible. The CDR3 bases are TGCGCCAGCAGATTGGGGGCCCTGAACTACGAGCAGTACTTC. Protein: CASRLGALNYEQYF. This chain joins TRBV5-1 and TRBJ2-7, with D possibly being TRBD1 (6 bases). In germline, CDR1 is SGHRS, CDR2 YFSETQ. CDR3 length: 14 amino acids.

The chain has TRBV5-6 and TRBJ1-1; unclear D gene. Trimming left V 0 bases short and J 0 bases short, with 12 bases between. Per the germline V gene, CDR1 is SGHDT and CDR2 is YYEEEE. The CDR3 is made up of 16 amino acids. CDR3 sequence (DNA): TGTGCCAGCAGCTTGGTTCGATGGAGGATGAACACTGAAGCTTTCTTT. Translated: CASSLVRWRMNTEAFF.

The chain employs TRBV2 and TRBJ2-1, with 12 bases matching TRBD2. The CDR3 totals 14 residues. Germline V CDR1 and CDR2: SNHLY, FYNNEI. The V segment lost 9 bases and the J segment 6 bases; nucleotides outside the gene matches: 6. Here the CDR3 reads CARMGLAGFNEQFF. For the CDR3, the DNA is TGTGCCAGGATGGGACTAGCGGGCTTCAATGAGCAGTTCTTC.

The chain recombines TRBV10-3 with TRBJ2-1; 12 bases agree with TRBD2. From germline, CDR1 is ENHRY and CDR2 SYGVKD. This CDR3 region has 19 residues. The V gene end was trimmed by 2 bases and the J gene end by 2 bases; junction bases not matched to a gene: 10. The CDR3 protein is CAISETFRRLAGAYNEQFF. The CDR3, as DNA: TGTGCCATCAGTGAGACCTTTCGTAGACTAGCGGGAGCCTACAATGAGCAGTTCTTC.

The genes are TRBV15 and TRBJ2-1; 7 nucleotides match TRBD1. CDR3 size: 15 residues. J lost 5 bases, V lost 5 bases, and 9 bases had no gene match. The germline gives CDR1 LNHNV, CDR2 YYDKDF (reference sequence). In DNA form, the CDR3 reads TGTGCCACCAGCCCCCGGGACAGTGCCAACAATGAGCAGTTCTTC. It is translated as CATSPRDSANNEQFF.

This clone occurred a few times. The chain links TRBV6-6 to TRBJ2-2, with 8 bases that match TRBD2. V trimming: 6 bases; J trimming: 5 bases; junction bases outside the gene matches: 5. CDR1 and CDR2 from the germline V gene are MNHNY and SVGAGI (reference sequence). The CDR3 extends over 14 amino acids. The CDR3 DNA follows: TGTGCCAGCAGGGGACTAGAAGGGACCGGGGAGCTGTTTTTT. Residues: CASRGLEGTGELFF.

This chain joins TRBV9 and TRBJ2-3; 8 bases match TRBD1. The J segment lost 5 bases and the V segment lost 2 bases, leaving 7 bases of the junction unmatched. Germline V gene data show CDR1 as SGDLS and CDR2 as YYNGEE. This CDR3 contains 15 residues. The CDR3 DNA reads TGTGCCAGCAGCGTCGGGACAGGAGGATTAGATACGCAGTATTTT. Translating it yields CASSVGTGGLDTQYF.

The gene calls are TRBV27 and TRBJ2-3, with a weak D call TRBD2 (6 bases). Germline V CDR1 and CDR2: MNHEY, SMNVEV (reference sequence). With 3 bases removed from V and 1 base from J, the gap between germline ends came to 11 bases. This CDR3 has 15 residues. The CDR3 nucleotides are TGTGCCAGCAGTTTTCGGGAGAGGGGCACAGATACGCAGTATTTT. Its translation: CASSFRERGTDTQYF.

The CDR3 DNA sequence: TGTGCCAGCAGCCCGGGAGGGAGAGCAACCGGGGAGCTGTTTTTT. This translates into CASSPGGRATGELFF. The V call is TRBV14, the J call TRBJ2-2, with TRBD2 identical over 8 bases. Germline V gene sequence: CDR1 SGHDN, CDR2 FVKESK. The CDR3 is made up of 15 amino acids. The junction had 6 bases not matched to a gene; V was cut back by 4 bases and J by 5 bases.

The chain is built from TRBV13 and TRBJ1-1, with TRBD1 matching 7 bases. CDR3 size: 14 residues. J gave up 1 base and V 5 bases, and 4 bases lay outside the gene matches. Germline CDR1 is PRHDT and CDR2 is FYEKMQ (reference sequence). CDR3 coding DNA: TGTGCCAGCAGCCGCCAGGGGGGGAACACTGAAGCTTTCTTT. It yields the protein CASSRQGGNTEAFF.

In this sample, this clone turned up once. The rearrangement joins TRBV7-9 to TRBJ1-1; TRBD1 agrees at 7 bases. The CDR3 is 18 amino acids. J was trimmed by 0 bases and V by 5 bases; bases with no gene match: 15. CDR1 and CDR2 (germline): SEHNR, FQNEAQ (reference sequence). DNA of the CDR3: TGTGCCAGCAGCCCCTCCAAACAGGGGCCATTAATGAACACTGAAGCTTTCTTT. Protein product: CASSPSKQGPLMNTEAFF.

Written as DNA, the CDR3 is TGTGCCAGCAGTTACGAGACATTGAACACCGGGGAGCTGTTTTTT. Residues: CASSYETLNTGELFF. The rearrangement links TRBV6-5 to TRBJ2-2; D gene unclear. The CDR3 contains 15 residues. The germline V gene encodes CDR1 MNHEY and CDR2 SVGAGI. V lost 2 bases and J 1 base, leaving 8 bases between the germline ends.

This clone came up a few times. The gene calls are TRBV7-2 and TRBJ2-2; 7 bases fit TRBD2. Per the germline V gene, CDR1 is SGHTA and CDR2 is FQGNSA. Trimming removed 3 bases from V and 5 bases from J; junction bases left unmatched: 6. This CDR3 comprises 15 residues. CDR3 nucleotides: TGTGCCAGCAGCTTCCGAGGGACTACAACCGGGGAGCTGTTTTTT. Translating gives CASSFRGTTTGELFF.

The chain carries TRBV4-1 and TRBJ2-1, with a possible D match to TRBD1 (6 bases). The V gene lost 0 bases and the J gene lost 15 bases, with 18 bases spanning the gap. From germline, CDR1 is MGHRA and CDR2 YSYEKL. The CDR3 is made up of 14 amino acids. The CDR3 nucleotides are TGCGCCAGCAGCCAAGATCCGGGTGACAGGACTGGGTTCTTC. Protein: CASSQDPGDRTGFF.

The chain carries TRBV6-6 and TRBJ2-3; the match to TRBD1 covers 8 bases. This CDR3 has 14 residues. The J segment lost 4 bases and the V segment lost 5 bases, leaving 5 bases of the junction unmatched. The germline V gene has CDR1 MNHNY and CDR2 SVGAGI (reference sequence). CDR3 DNA sequence: TGTGCCAGCAGTCGGACAGGGTCAGCAGATACGCAGTATTTT. It encodes CASSRTGSADTQYF.

Points on this clone: One end of the junction does not line up with germline, which may come from a read error. The CDR3 DNA is TGTGCCAGCAGTTTAGCACAGGGCAATGAGCAGTTCTTC. Amino acid sequence: CASSLAQGNEQFF. The rearrangement links TRBV11-2 to TRBJ2-1, with D perhaps matching TRBD1 (6 bases). Germline CDR1 SGHAT, CDR2 FQNNGV. The length of the CDR3 is 13 residues.

The CDR3 nucleotides are TGTGCCAGCAGCGCGGAGAGCTCTGGAAACACCATATATTTT. This codes for CASSAESSGNTIYF. The chain carries TRBV5-5 and TRBJ1-3, with D unresolved. Deletions cut 4 bases from V and 0 bases from J, with 8 bases between. CDR1 SGHKS and CDR2 YYEKEE come from the germline V gene (reference sequence). The CDR3 is made up of 14 amino acids.

The chain couples TRBV9 to TRBJ2-2, with D perhaps TRBD2 (6 bases). V was clipped by 1 base and J by 6 bases, with 10 bases between them. This CDR3 is built from 14 residues. Germline-derived CDR1 and CDR2 are SGDLS and YYNGEE. CDR3 bases: TGTGCCAGCAGCGTAACGGAGGGCGCCGGGGAGCTGTTTTTT. Protein product: CASSVTEGAGELFF.

This rearrangement joins TRBV5-6 to TRBJ2-2; D unclear. CDR3 length: 14 amino acids. Germline V gives CDR1 SGHDT, CDR2 YYEEEE. Trimming stripped 0 bases from V and 7 bases from J, with 10 bases between. CDR3 sequence (DNA): TGTGCCAGCAGCTTGGTCCAGGTCGGCGGGGAGCTGTTTTTT. Encoded protein: CASSLVQVGGELFF.

The chain has TRBV10-1 and TRBJ2-3, with 10 bases that match TRBD1. V lost 3 bases, J lost 5 bases, and 5 bases stayed unmatched. The CDR3 loop spans 15 amino acids. Looked up from germline, CDR1 is WNHNN and CDR2 is SYGVQD (reference sequence). The DNA for the CDR3 is TGCGCCAGCAGTGATGGGACAGGGGTTGGAGATACGCAGTATTTT. Encoded protein: CASSDGTGVGDTQYF.

Only a few counts were recorded for this clone. V and J are TRBV2 and TRBJ1-1, with D possibly being TRBD1 (6 bases). The CDR3 totals 14 residues. Germline V gene lookup returns CDR1 SNHLY and CDR2 FYNNEI. Deletions cut 3 bases from V and 11 bases from J, with 19 bases between. The CDR3 spells CASSERGFVAVAFF. The CDR3 DNA is TGTGCCAGCAGTGAGAGGGGGTTTGTTGCAGTCGCTTTCTTT.